The rows below give T cell receptor beta chains drawn from one sample of a study of cytomegalovirus exposure and HLA in healthy donors. Produced via immunoSEQ multiplex PCR; TCRdb's table is partial and in-frame only. Counted here are 150,000 to 180,000 clones, roughly 72% occurring once; the ten biggest clones make up 2.1%. Sequencing used PBMCs. Receptor source: a man under 40 in good health and CMV-seronegative. CDR3s include the opening cysteine and the closing phenylalanine or tryptophan. The D gene is left open where the match is weak. Clone sizes are given selectively: once, few, many, or a class where the clone is expanded.

>TRBD1|TRBJ1-6|.|TRBV2|13
TGTGCCAGCAGTACCGACAGGGACTCACCCCTCCACTTT
CASSTDRDSPLHF
>TRBD2|TRBJ2-6|.|TRBV7-9|19
TGTGCCAGCAGCCCCACGGGGGGTTTTAGTTCGGCTGGGGCCAACGTCCTGACTTTC
CASSPTGGFSSAGANVLTF
>.|TRBJ1-4|.|TRBV2|14
TGTGCCAGCAGTGTCGCAGGGAATGATCGAAGACTGTTTTTT
CASSVAGNDRRLFF
>.|TRBJ2-5|.|TRBV11-2|15
TGTGCCAGCAGCTTAGGGCAGGGTGGCCAAGAGACCCAGTACTTC
CASSLGQGGQETQYF
>TRBD1|TRBJ1-1|few|TRBV6-5|14
TGTGCCAGTCGTCGACAGGGACTGAACACTGAAGCTTTCTTT
CASRRQGLNTEAFF
>.|TRBJ2-7|.|TRBV5-1|13
TGCGCCAGCAGCTTGGACAGGAGAGAGGTGCAGTACTTC
CASSLDRREVQYF
>TRBD1|TRBJ2-7|.|TRBV28|15
TGTGCCAGCAGTCCCCATACAGGGGCCTCCTACGAGCAGTACTTC
CASSPHTGASYEQYF
>.|TRBJ2-1|.|TRBV2|16
TGTGCCAGCAGTGAATTCGACTTTCCTCCCTACAATGAGCAGTTCTTC
CASSEFDFPPYNEQFF
>TRBD1|TRBJ2-7|.|TRBV28|15
TGTGCCAGCAGATTCGGGACAGCCGGCTCCTACGAGCAGTACTTC
CASRFGTAGSYEQYF
>.|TRBJ1-2|.|TRBV7-8|16
TGTGCCAGCAGCTTAGGTAGCTGGGGGCGATCCTATGGCTACCCCTTC
CASSLGSWGRSYGYPF
>.|TRBJ2-3|.|TRBV6-5|13
TGTGCCAGTAGGGGCCAGCAGACAGATACGCAGTATTTT
CASRGQQTDTQYF
>TRBD1|TRBJ2-2|.|TRBV4-2|17
TGTGCCAGCAGCCGGACGCCAGGGGGTCCGAACACCGGGGAGCTGTTTTTT
CASSRTPGGPNTGELFF
>.|TRBJ2-1|.|TRBV27|16
TGTGCCAGCAGATCATTAGGGGGGGGGATTTACAATGAGCAGTTCTTC
CASRSLGGGIYNEQFF
>.|TRBJ1-1|.|TRBV23-1|17
TGCGCCAGCAGTCAATCCGAAAGTGGACACCTGAACACTGAAGCTTTCTTT
CASSQSESGHLNTEAFF
>TRBD2|TRBJ2-5|.|TRBV27|16
TGTGCCAGCAGTTGGGGTAGCGGGGGGGCGGGTGAGACCCAGTACTTC
CASSWGSGGAGETQYF
>.|TRBJ1-5|.|TRBV6-4|13
TGTGCCAGCAGCCCAGGGAGCAATCAGCCCCAGCATTTT
CASSPGSNQPQHF
>TRBD1|TRBJ2-3|.|TRBV6-1|13
TGTGCCATCCGGGACAGGGGCACAGATACGCAGTATTTT
CAIRDRGTDTQYF
>TRBD2|TRBJ2-2|once|TRBV5-1|14
TGCGCCAGCAGCTTGCCTAGCGGCACCGGGGAGCTGTTTTTT
CASSLPSGTGELFF
>TRBD1|TRBJ2-7|once|TRBV28|15
TGTGCCAGCAGTTTATTGTCCGGGACAGCCTACGAGCAGTACTTC
CASSLLSGTAYEQYF
>TRBD1|TRBJ2-7|.|TRBV6-1|14
TGTGCCAGCACCAAAGACAGGGGGCCCTACGAGCAGTACTTC
CASTKDRGPYEQYF
>.|TRBJ1-2|.|TRBV4-2|16
TGTGCCAGCAGCCAAGTAGGGACACCAGGACCGGATGGCTACACCTTC
CASSQVGTPGPDGYTF
>.|TRBJ1-4|.|TRBV7-9|13
TGTGCCAGCAGCTTAGAAACGGGTGAAAAACTGTTTTTT
CASSLETGEKLFF
>.|TRBJ1-2|.|TRBV4-3|14
TGCGCCAGCAGCCAAGACGGGGGACGAGGTGGCTACACCTTC
CASSQDGGRGGYTF
>TRBD2|TRBJ2-4|few|TRBV5-1|17
TGCGCCAGCAGCCCGTGGGCGGGGGATGCCCGCAAAAACATTCAGTACTTC
CASSPWAGDARKNIQYF
>TRBD1|TRBJ1-1|.|TRBV4-1|18
TGCGCCAGCAGCCACCTAACCAGGGGGATCGGCCGTGGGACTGAAGCTTTCTTT
CASSHLTRGIGRGTEAFF
>.|TRBJ2-7|.|TRBV7-2|15
TGTGCCAGCAGCTTATCCCCAGAAACCTCCTACGAGCAGTACTTC
CASSLSPETSYEQYF
>.|TRBJ2-2|.|TRBV5-6|14
TGTGCCAGCAGCTTGAGTGGAGCTACCGGGGAGCTGTTTTTT
CASSLSGATGELFF
>TRBD1|TRBJ1-5|.|TRBV7-6|16
TGTGCCAGCAGCTTAATACCGGGACAGACAGGTGGGTCCCAGCATTTT
CASSLIPGQTGGSQHF
>TRBD1|TRBJ1-1|.|TRBV10-3|14
TGTGCCACCAGGACAGGGGGCCGGGACACTGAAGCTTTCTTT
CATRTGGRDTEAFF
>TRBD2|TRBJ2-3|.|TRBV6-4|16
TGTGCCAGCAGTCCCAGGATAGCGGGGAGCACAGATACGCAGTATTTT
CASSPRIAGSTDTQYF
>.|TRBJ2-7|.|TRBV25-1|14
TGTGCCAGCAGAGGAAGGGGCTATTCCTACGAGCAGTACTTC
CASRGRGYSYEQYF
>.|TRBJ2-7|.|TRBV9|14
TGTGCCAGCAGTTTCGGCCCAGGCACCTACGAGCAGTACTTC
CASSFGPGTYEQYF
>.|TRBJ2-5|few|TRBV9|16
TGTGCCAGCAGCGAGGGGGGGGCTCCGGGCCAAGAGACCCAGTACTTC
CASSEGGAPGQETQYF
>.|TRBJ1-1|.|TRBV2|13
TGTGCCAGCAGCGAGGTAGTGAACACTGAAGCTTTCTTT
CASSEVVNTEAFF
>.|TRBJ2-3|few|TRBV29-1|13
TGCAGCGTAGTCGCACAGGGTACAGATACGCAGTATTTT
CSVVAQGTDTQYF
>.|TRBJ2-1|.|TRBV2|14
TGTGCCAGCAAGACCCAGACAGGAGGCAATGAGCAGTTCTTC
CASKTQTGGNEQFF
>.|TRBJ2-2|.|TRBV14|16
TGTGCCAGCAGCCAGATTGGGACACAAAACACCGGGGAGCTGTTTTTT
CASSQIGTQNTGELFF
>.|TRBJ2-6|once|TRBV6-6|16
TGTGCCAGCAGTTACTCACAGTATTCTGGGGCCAACGTCCTGACTTTC
CASSYSQYSGANVLTF
>.|TRBJ1-1|.|TRBV28|12
TGTGCCAGCAGTCGCCGGGAGCCTGAAGCTTTCTTT
CASSRREPEAFF
>TRBD1|TRBJ2-3|few|TRBV5-1|16
TGCGCCAGCAGCTTTGGGGACAGGGGTCCCACAGATACGCAGTATTTT
CASSFGDRGPTDTQYF
>TRBD1|TRBJ2-5|.|TRBV7-6|17
TGTGCCAGCAGCCCGGAGACAGGGGGGGACTGGGGAGAGACCCAGTACTTC
CASSPETGGDWGETQYF
>.|TRBJ1-4|.|TRBV2|15
TGTGCCAGCAGGGAACTCGGGGCAACTAATGAAAAACTGTTTTTT
CASRELGATNEKLFF
>TRBD1|TRBJ1-2|.|TRBV7-8|15
TGTGCCAGCAGCCAAGGGACAGGGGGCCACTATGGCTACACCTTC
CASSQGTGGHYGYTF
>.|TRBJ2-2|.|TRBV6-4|14
TGTGCCAGCAGTGAAGAGTTTAACACCGGGGAGCTGTTTTTT
CASSEEFNTGELFF
>.|TRBJ1-2|once|TRBV5-5|14
TGTGCCAGCAGCCTTCCTGACATTCACTATGGCTACACCTTC
CASSLPDIHYGYTF
>.|TRBJ2-6|few|TRBV4-3|17
TGCGCCAGCAGCCAAGATTTTGGGCCTGCTGGGGCCAACGTCCTGACTTTC
CASSQDFGPAGANVLTF
>.|TRBJ2-3|.|TRBV9|13
TGTGCCAGTTCCAGGTCGGGAGCAGATACGCAGTATTTT
CASSRSGADTQYF
>TRBD2|TRBJ2-7|.|TRBV10-2|12
TGCGCCAGCACTAGCGGCTACTACGAGCAGTACTTC
CASTSGYYEQYF
>TRBD2|TRBJ2-1|.|TRBV7-2|15
TGTGCCAGCAGCTGGACTAGCGGGGGCGGCCTTGAGCAGTTCTTC
CASSWTSGGGLEQFF
>.|TRBJ1-6|.|TRBV7-2|15
TGTGCCAGCAGCACCCAGACAGATTATAATTCACCCCTCCACTTT
CASSTQTDYNSPLHF
>TRBD1|TRBJ1-2|.|TRBV29-1|15
TGCAGCGTTGAGAATCCGACAGGGCCCGACTATGGCTACACCTTC
CSVENPTGPDYGYTF
>.|TRBJ1-2|.|TRBV15|14
TGTGCCACCAGCAGAGGCAGGGAAACCTATGGCTACACCTTC
CATSRGRETYGYTF
>.|TRBJ1-5|.|TRBV19|14
TGTGCTACCTCAAGACAGGCGACAAATCAGCCCCAGCATTTT
CATSRQATNQPQHF
>.|TRBJ2-2|.|TRBV7-2|14
TGTGCCATCCGGGGGTGGACGAACACCGGGGAGCTGTTTTTT
CAIRGWTNTGELFF
>.|TRBJ2-7|.|TRBV10-3|12
TGTGCCATCAGTGATACTAATTACGAGCAGTACTTC
CAISDTNYEQYF
>TRBD1|TRBJ1-2|once|TRBV14|14
TGTGCCAGCAGCCAAATACAGGGGAGGTATGGCTACACCTTC
CASSQIQGRYGYTF
>TRBD2|TRBJ2-1|.|TRBV4-2|19
TGTGCCAGCAGCCAACCGGGACTAGCTTATTCGAGCTCCTACAATGAGCAGTTCTTC
CASSQPGLAYSSSYNEQFF
>.|TRBJ2-7|.|TRBV11-2|15
TGTGCCAGCAGCTTAGAAGCGGCGGTACCCTACGAGCAGTACTTC
CASSLEAAVPYEQYF
>TRBD1|TRBJ1-5|once|TRBV6-5|14
TGTGCCAGCAGTCTGGGACAGGGCAATCAGCCCCAGAATTTT
CASSLGQGNQPQNF
>TRBD1|TRBJ2-5|once|TRBV5-6|16
TGTGCCAGCAGCTTGCTTATTGGGACAGGCGGAGAGACCCAGTACTTC
CASSLLIGTGGETQYF